These 8 T cell receptor beta chains were sequenced from one sample in a study of T-cell memory formation after mild COVID-19. TCRdb reanalysed the 5' RACE reads using MiXCR and keeps one entry per CDR3 protein. The table records 360,000 or so distinct CDR3 sequences, around 27% of them present only once. Sequencing used PBMCs or a T cell subset sorted from them (not recorded which). The receptors shown here come from an adult woman who had mild COVID-19 (a few samples of this study predate the infection). Cell type and time point are not known.

The chain links TRBV20-1 to TRBJ2-3, with D unclear. This CDR3 region has 13 residues. Trimming removed 0 bases at V and 5 bases at J, with 9 bases between. The germline CDR1 and CDR2 sequences are DFQATT and SNEGSKA (reference sequence). This chain's CDR3 is CSARERSRDTQYF. The CDR3 region has the DNA TGCAGTGCTAGAGAGCGGAGTAGAGATACGCAGTATTTT.

The chain recombines TRBV4-1 with TRBJ2-2, with D perhaps matching TRBD2 (5 bases). The CDR3 is 14 residues long. Germline lookup yields CDR1 MGHRA and CDR2 YSYEKL. V lost 0 bases to trimming and J lost 9 bases, with 11 bases between them. The CDR3 bases are TGCGCCAGCAGCCAAGATGAGGGTCGCCGGGAGCTGTTTTTT. Its protein product is CASSQDEGRRELFF.

V usage is TRBV7-2 and J usage is TRBJ2-2; D tentatively fits TRBD1 or TRBD2 (5 bases each). Germline assignment: CDR1 SGHTA and CDR2 FQGNSA. CDR3 size: 18 residues. Trimming took 5 bases from V and 3 from J, leaving 22 bases between them. The CDR3 loop reads CASSQTVGLGRDTGELFF. For the CDR3, the DNA is TGTGCCAGCAGCCAGACAGTGGGCTTAGGGCGGGACACCGGGGAGCTGTTTTTT.

V is TRBV7-9 and J is TRBJ2-3; D is perhaps TRBD1 (5 bases). The CDR3 covers 16 residues. Germline CDR1 SEHNR, CDR2 FQNEAQ (reference sequence). Trimming cost V 5 bases and J 2 bases, with 17 bases left between them. CDR3 DNA sequence: TGTGCCAGCAGCGACCATCAGGGAATCCCCACAGATACGCAGTATTTT. Residues: CASSDHQGIPTDTQYF.

Only a few counts were recorded for this clonotype. Its ends do not fully match the called genes, so a read error is possible. CDR3 nucleotide sequence: TGCGCCAGCAGCCAAGAGATCCGGAGGGGCACTGAAGCTTTCTTT. This translates into CASSQEIRRGTEAFF. The chain is built from TRBV4-2 and TRBJ1-1; a possible D gene is TRBD1 (5 bases). CDR3 length: 15 residues. Germline V gene data show CDR1 as LGHNA and CDR2 as YNFKEQ.

The rearrangement joins TRBV5-6 to TRBJ2-7; TRBD1 is a possible D gene (5 bases). The CDR3 totals 14 residues. Trimming stripped 4 bases from V and 3 bases from J, with 14 bases between. The germline CDR1 and CDR2 sequences are SGHDT and YYEEEE. CDR3 sequence (DNA): TGTGCCAGCAGCCTGGGGCAGCGAAACTACGAGCAGTACTTC. Its protein is CASSLGQRNYEQYF.

CDR3 loop: CASSLPSGGGDTQYF. The DNA of the CDR3 is TGTGCCAGCAGCTTGCCTAGCGGGGGAGGAGATACGCAGTATTTT. This chain links TRBV7-6 with TRBJ2-3; 10 bases map to TRBD2. Germline CDR1 SGHVS, CDR2 FNYEAQ. CDR3 size: 15 residues. Losses at the gene ends were 3 bases for V and 5 bases for J; bases not matched to a gene: 5.

This chain uses TRBV20-1 with TRBJ2-7; D may be TRBD2 (6 bases). V lost 3 bases and J 0 bases, leaving 9 bases between the germline ends. The CDR3 has 13 residues. Germline CDR1 DFQATT, CDR2 SNEGSKA (reference sequence). This chain's CDR3 is CSASMGLSYEQYF. CDR3 sequence (DNA): TGCAGTGCTAGTATGGGACTCTCCTACGAGCAGTACTTC.